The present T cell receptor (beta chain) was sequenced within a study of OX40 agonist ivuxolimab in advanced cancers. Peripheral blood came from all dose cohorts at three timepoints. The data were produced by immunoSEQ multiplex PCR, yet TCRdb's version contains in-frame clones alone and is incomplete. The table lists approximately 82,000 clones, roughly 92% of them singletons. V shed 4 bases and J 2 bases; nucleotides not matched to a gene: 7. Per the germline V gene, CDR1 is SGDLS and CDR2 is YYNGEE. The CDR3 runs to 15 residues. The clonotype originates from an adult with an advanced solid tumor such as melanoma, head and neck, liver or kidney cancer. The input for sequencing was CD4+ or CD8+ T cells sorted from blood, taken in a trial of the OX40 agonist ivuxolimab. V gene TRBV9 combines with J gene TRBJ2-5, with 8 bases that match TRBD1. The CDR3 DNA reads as TGTGCCAGCAGCATTACAGGGGGTTGGCAAGAGACCCAGTACTTC. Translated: CASSITGGWQETQYF.